Each of the 24 T cell receptor beta chains below was sequenced from the same sample in a study of blood T cell repertoires in COVID-19. The protocol was immunoSEQ multiplex PCR, while the TCRdb copy is restricted to in-frame clones and leaves out a portion. Altogether 150,000 to 200,000 clones are present, roughly nine tenths being singletons, with the ten largest covering roughly 9.8%. The sample consisted of peripheral blood. These receptors all come from a woman aged 55-70 years with COVID-19, enrolled during active disease.

The V gene is TRBV13, the J gene TRBJ2-7, with 10 bases that match TRBD1. The CDR3 loop spans 14 amino acids. Germline CDR1 reads PRHDT; CDR2 reads FYEKMQ (reference sequence). Trimming removed 6 bases from V and 5 bases from J; junction bases left unmatched: 7. CDR3 loop: CASSSGTGVNEQYF. The CDR3, as DNA: TGTGCCAGCAGTTCCGGGACAGGGGTAAACGAGCAGTACTTC.

The genes are TRBV4-2 and TRBJ1-2; 11 bases fit TRBD1. Trimming cost V 0 bases and J 7 bases; bases outside gene matches: 4. This CDR3 has 15 amino acids. Germline V gene sequence: CDR1 LGHNA, CDR2 YNFKEQ. For the CDR3, the DNA is TGTGCCAGCAGCCAAGATCACGGGACAGGGGGTGGCTACACCTTC. Its protein is CASSQDHGTGGGYTF.

DNA for the CDR3: TGTGCCTGGAGTGGGGGGCGGGTAAGCACAGATACGCAGTATTTT. Amino acid sequence: CAWSGGRVSTDTQYF. This rearrangement joins TRBV30 to TRBJ2-3, with TRBD1 as a possible D gene (6 bases). CDR3 size: 15 residues. The V end was cut by 1 base, the J end by 0 bases, with 11 bases between. Germline V lookup: CDR1 GTSNPN, CDR2 SVGIG (reference sequence).

This chain connects TRBV3-1 (or the pseudogene TRBV3-2) to TRBJ2-7, with D unresolved. The CDR3 totals 15 residues. Germline V gives CDR1 LGHDT, CDR2 YNNKEL (reference sequence). Trimming shortened V by 0 bases and J by 0 bases, and 9 bases separated the two germline ends. The CDR3 bases are TGTGCCAGCAGCCAAGATCAGCACAGCTCCTACGAGCAGTACTTC. Amino acid sequence: CASSQDQHSSYEQYF.

The V and J genes are TRBV10-3 and TRBJ1-6, with D uncertain. This CDR3 contains 14 residues. The germline CDR1 and CDR2 sequences are ENHRY and SYGVKD. V was cut by 7 bases and J by 10 bases, with 17 bases left in between. The CDR3 nucleotides read TGTGCCATCAAGGAGGGCGGAGAATGGTCACCCCTCCACTTT. It encodes CAIKEGGEWSPLHF.

The chain carries TRBV5-4 and TRBJ2-7; possibly TRBD2 for D (6 bases). V lost 4 bases and J 0 bases, leaving 17 bases between the germline ends. Germline values: CDR1 SGHNT, CDR2 YYREEE (reference sequence). The CDR3 loop spans 16 amino acids. Here the CDR3 reads CASSPGLAISSYEQYF. The CDR3 nucleotides are TGTGCCAGCAGCCCGGGACTCGCGATCAGCTCCTACGAGCAGTACTTC.

The CDR3 DNA is TGTGCCAGCAGACGGACAGGGGAAGGATATGGCTACACCTTC. Its translation: CASRRTGEGYGYTF. The chain links TRBV28 to TRBJ1-2, with 9 bases identical to TRBD1. The CDR3 has 14 amino acids. Trimming cost V 6 bases and J 5 bases; bases outside gene matches: 7. Germline lookup yields CDR1 MDHEN and CDR2 SYDVKM.

This clone came up once. V usage is TRBV19 and J usage is TRBJ2-5; 13 positions agree with TRBD2. This CDR3 contains 16 residues. Germline CDR1 and CDR2: LNHDA and SQIVND (reference sequence). With V trimmed by 9 bases and J by 4 bases, 11 bases remained unmatched. The CDR3 nucleotides are TGTGCCAGCGCCCCGGGACTAGCGGGAAGGGGAGAGACCCAGTACTTC. Amino acids: CASAPGLAGRGETQYF.

This chain connects TRBV7-2 to TRBJ2-7; 8 bases are a match to TRBD2. The V gene's germline CDR1 is SGHTA and CDR2 FQGNSA. The CDR3 runs 14 residues. With 5 bases clipped from V and 2 bases from J, the junction kept 5 bases outside the gene matches. CDR3 bases: TGTGCCAGCAGCCCCAGCGGGAGCCCCTACGAGCAGTACTTC. Its translation: CASSPSGSPYEQYF.

The rearrangement links TRBV3-1 (or the pseudogene TRBV3-2) to TRBJ1-5; D unclear. The CDR3 is 13 residues long. Germline CDR1 reads LGHDT; CDR2 reads YNNKEL (reference sequence). V gave up 4 bases and J gave up 5 bases, with 9 bases separating them. The CDR3 DNA is TGTGCCAGCAGCCCCCGAGGTCATCAGCCCCAGCATTTT. This sequence encodes CASSPRGHQPQHF.

This chain links TRBV7-6 with TRBJ1-6; 8 nucleotides align to TRBD1. V dropped 5 bases and J dropped 7; count of bases not matched to a gene: 4. This CDR3 contains 14 residues. Looked up from germline, CDR1 is SGHVS and CDR2 is FNYEAQ. The CDR3 loop reads CASSRQGTNSPLHF. DNA for the CDR3: TGTGCCAGCAGCCGACAGGGGACAAATTCACCCCTCCACTTT.

This chain connects TRBV3-1 (or the pseudogene TRBV3-2) to TRBJ2-7; 7 bases are a match to TRBD1. V shed 4 bases, J shed 0 bases, and the junction held 6 bases outside the gene matches. The CDR3 is made up of 15 amino acids. Germline V gene sequence: CDR1 LGHDT, CDR2 YNNKEL (reference sequence). The CDR3 DNA follows: TGTGCCAGCAGCCCTTCCGGGACAGCCTCCTACGAGCAGTACTTC. Translating it yields CASSPSGTASYEQYF.

This chain uses TRBV7-2 with TRBJ1-6; D gene unclear. V lost 3 bases, J lost 7 bases, and 7 bases lay in between. Germline V gives CDR1 SGHTA, CDR2 FQGNSA. The CDR3 has 13 residues. The CDR3 coding sequence is TGTGCCAGCAGCTTCCTGCTAAATTCACCCCTCCACTTT. Translated, it gives CASSFLLNSPLHF.

V and J are TRBV7-9 and TRBJ2-7, with 9 bases that match TRBD1. CDR1 and CDR2 from the germline V gene are SEHNR and FQNEAQ (reference sequence). The V gene end was trimmed by 7 bases and the J gene end by 6 bases; junction bases not matched to a gene: 22. The CDR3 is 18 amino acids. For the CDR3, the DNA is TGTGCCAGCAACCGGACAGGGGTATCTCCCTCCTTCCTCTGCGAGCAGTACTTC. Translation gives CASNRTGVSPSFLCEQYF.

The chain is built from TRBV11-3 and TRBJ2-3, with a weak D call TRBD2 (5 bases). CDR1 and CDR2 from the germline V gene are SGHNT and YENEEA. The V end lost 4 bases, the J end lost 0 bases, and 14 bases lay between the germline ends. The CDR3 length is 16 residues. The chain's CDR3 is CASSSLEVTSTDTQYF. CDR3 coding DNA: TGTGCCAGCAGCTCTCTGGAGGTCACTAGCACAGATACGCAGTATTTT.

The chain has TRBV27 and TRBJ2-2; D is possibly TRBD1 (6 bases). From germline, CDR1 is MNHEY and CDR2 SMNVEV (reference sequence). Deletions cut 7 bases from V and 7 bases from J, with 13 bases between. This CDR3 comprises 13 residues. Here the CDR3 reads CASKLGGIGELFF. The DNA for the CDR3 is TGTGCCAGCAAATTAGGGGGTATCGGGGAGCTGTTTTTT.

This chain links TRBV14 with TRBJ2-5, with 7 positions matching TRBD1. This CDR3 region has 15 residues. Trimming at V came to 4 bases and at J to 1 base, leaving 6 bases not matched to a gene. Looked up from germline, CDR1 is SGHDN and CDR2 is FVKESK. The CDR3 spells CASSPLDRRQETQYF. In DNA, the CDR3 is TGTGCCAGCAGCCCCCTGGACAGGCGCCAAGAGACCCAGTACTTC.

The CDR3 sequence is CASSQGYASGEQFF. DNA of the CDR3: TGCGCCAGCAGCCAAGGTTACGCTAGCGGTGAGCAGTTCTTC. V usage is TRBV4-3 and J usage is TRBJ2-1; 7 bases align to TRBD2. In germline, CDR1 is LGHNA, CDR2 YSLEER. The CDR3 sequence is 14 residues long. Unmatched junction bases numbered 6, after V lost 1 base and J lost 9 bases.

This clone came up a few times. The chain recombines TRBV19 with TRBJ2-5; 14 bases map to TRBD2. The CDR3 loop spans 19 amino acids. Germline V lookup: CDR1 LNHDA, CDR2 SQIVND (reference sequence). J was trimmed by 5 bases and V by 2 bases; bases with no gene match: 13. The DNA for the CDR3 is TGTGCCAGTAGTATAATCGGACTAGCGGGAGGAAAGTGGACGGAGACCCAGTACTTC. The encoded protein is CASSIIGLAGGKWTETQYF.

The chain links TRBV7-2 to TRBJ1-5; no reliable D call. The V gene lost 5 bases and the J gene lost 2 bases, with 13 bases spanning the gap. Germline CDR1 SGHTA, CDR2 FQGNSA. The CDR3 sequence is 15 residues long. CDR3 residues: CASSPGLPGNQPQHF. The CDR3 bases are TGTGCCAGCAGCCCGGGGTTGCCGGGCAATCAGCCCCAGCATTTT.

The V and J genes are TRBV19 and TRBJ1-1, with D unclear. Trimming pared 7 bases from V and 8 bases from J, leaving 11 bases between. Germline CDR1 reads LNHDA; CDR2 reads SQIVND (reference sequence). The CDR3 has 11 amino acids. The CDR3 spells CASKWSEEAFF. DNA for the CDR3: TGTGCCAGTAAGTGGAGTGAAGAAGCTTTCTTT.

In DNA, the CDR3 is TGTGCCAGCAGGGACACGGAAAAACTGTTTTTT. This codes for CASRDTEKLFF. The chain combines TRBV27 with TRBJ1-4; tentative D call: TRBD1 (5 bases). The length of the CDR3 is 11 residues. V lost 6 bases to trimming and J lost 8 bases, with 7 bases between them. Germline CDR1 and CDR2: MNHEY and SMNVEV (reference sequence).

The CDR3 coding sequence is TGTGCCAGCCTAAATAACAGGTGGAATGAGCAGTTCTTC. Its protein product is CASLNNRWNEQFF. The chain carries TRBV2 and TRBJ2-1, with a possible D match to TRBD1 (5 bases). The CDR3 is 13 residues long. V dropped 8 bases and J dropped 7 bases, with 15 bases sitting between them. Per germline, CDR1 SNHLY and CDR2 FYNNEI.

In this sample, this clone turned up once. The chain is built from TRBV30 and TRBJ2-7, with TRBD2 matching over 13 bases. There are 17 residues in the CDR3. Per the germline V gene, CDR1 is GTSNPN and CDR2 is SVGIG (reference sequence). V lost 3 bases to trimming and J lost 6 bases; unmatched junction nucleotides: 14. The CDR3 loop is CAWRGLAGTTYASEQYF. The CDR3 DNA reads TGTGCCTGGAGGGGACTAGCGGGGACTACCTATGCCTCCGAGCAGTACTTC.